This entry lists 10 T cell receptor beta chains sequenced from one sample in a study of blood T cell repertoires in COVID-19. The table came from immunoSEQ multiplex PCR; TCRdb's copy has only in-frame clones and leaves some out. The top ten clones hold 9.9% of a sample with 330,000 or so clones, 87% of them seen once. Sequencing input: peripheral blood. Every receptor here comes from a man under 40 with COVID-19, enrolled during active disease.

This chain links TRBV9 with TRBJ1-1; 8 nucleotides match TRBD1. The CDR3 runs to 14 residues. With V trimmed by 4 bases and J by 1 base, 3 bases remained unmatched. Looked up from germline, CDR1 is SGDLS and CDR2 is YYNGEE. The CDR3: CASSSTGANTEAFF. The CDR3 DNA is TGTGCCAGCAGCTCGACAGGGGCGAACACTGAAGCTTTCTTT.

As DNA, the CDR3 is TGTGCCAGCAGCTCCAAATGGGACAGCCCCAATCAGCCCCAGCATTTT. As protein: CASSSKWDSPNQPQHF. V gene TRBV7-2 combines with J gene TRBJ1-5; 7 bases match TRBD1. The CDR3 runs 16 residues. The trim removed 4 bases at V and 3 bases at J, leaving 9 bases unmatched. Per the germline V gene, CDR1 is SGHTA and CDR2 is FQGNSA.

Concerning this clone: Within the sample, other DNA sequences also encode this same CDR3. The chain employs TRBV7-2 and TRBJ1-4; TRBD1 might be the D (6 bases). Trimming left V 5 bases short and J 1 base short, with 8 bases between. Germline lookup yields CDR1 SGHTA and CDR2 FQGNSA. This CDR3 region has 14 residues. This CDR3 reads CASSLRGTNEKLFF. Written as DNA, the CDR3 is TGTGCCAGCAGCCTCAGGGGAACTAATGAAAAACTGTTTTTT.

The rearrangement links TRBV5-5 to TRBJ1-5, with 7 nucleotides matching TRBD1. Germline CDR1 and CDR2: SGHKS and YYEKEE (reference sequence). The CDR3 totals 15 residues. J lost 7 bases, V lost 3 bases, and 10 bases had no gene match. This CDR3 reads CASSSTGAGFQPQHF. CDR3 nucleotides: TGTGCCAGCAGCTCAACAGGGGCCGGTTTCCAGCCCCAGCATTTT.

This chain connects TRBV29-1 to TRBJ1-2; 8 bases map to TRBD1. V shed 0 bases and J 12 bases; nucleotides not matched to a gene: 12. The CDR3 consists of 14 residues. Germline V CDR1 and CDR2: SQVTM, ANQGSEA. CDR3 DNA: TGCAGCGTTGAAGATACGGGAATCAGGGGGCGGAACACCTTC. Protein: CSVEDTGIRGRNTF.

The chain recombines TRBV5-8 with TRBJ1-2; D unresolved. Germline V gene lookup returns CDR1 SGHTS and CDR2 YDEGEE. V lost 0 bases to trimming and J lost 3 bases, with 9 bases between them. There are 14 residues in the CDR3. CDR3 amino acids: CASSLGHLDYGYTF. The CDR3 DNA reads TGTGCCAGCAGCTTGGGGCACCTTGACTATGGCTACACCTTC.

The chain joins TRBV5-1 to TRBJ1-1, with 11 bases fitting TRBD1. The CDR3 contains 16 residues. In germline, CDR1 is SGHRS, CDR2 YFSETQ. After removal of 4 bases from V and 0 bases from J, the junction contained 5 bases not matched to a gene. The chain's CDR3 is CASSPGQGALNTEAFF. In DNA form, the CDR3 reads TGCGCCAGCAGCCCAGGACAGGGGGCCTTGAACACTGAAGCTTTCTTT.

The V and J genes are TRBV6-1 and TRBJ1-5; D possibly corresponds to TRBD1 (5 bases). V lost 3 bases to trimming and J lost 1 base, with 10 bases between them. The CDR3 loop spans 15 amino acids. The germline V gene encodes CDR1 MNHNS and CDR2 SASEGT. CDR3 residues: CASSDRALSNQPQHF. The CDR3, as DNA: TGTGCCAGCAGTGACAGGGCCTTAAGCAATCAGCCCCAGCATTTT.

This clone was detected only once. This chain links TRBV19 with TRBJ2-3; 7 bases agree with TRBD1. This CDR3 has 15 residues. Germline CDR1 LNHDA, CDR2 SQIVND (reference sequence). The ends lost 4 bases at V and 5 bases at J; junction bases unmatched: 9. This chain's CDR3 is CASSSPRQGGDTQYF. CDR3 coding DNA: TGTGCCAGTAGTAGCCCCAGACAGGGTGGAGATACGCAGTATTTT.

The chain is built from TRBV18 and TRBJ2-1, with 10 bases aligning to TRBD1. V shed 1 base, J shed 3 bases, and the junction held 12 bases outside the gene matches. Germline CDR1 is KGHSH and CDR2 is LQKENI. The CDR3 has 19 amino acids. DNA of the CDR3: TGTGCCAGCTCACCACAGGGGACAGGGGTTGAGGGGAGCTACAATGAGCAGTTCTTC. It is translated as CASSPQGTGVEGSYNEQFF. The full variable domain, completed using reference TRBV18 and TRBJ2-1, is NAGVMQNPRHLVRRRGQEARLRCSPMKGHSHVYWYRQLPEEGLKFMVYLQKENIIDESGMPKERFSAEFPKEGPSILRIQQVVRGDSAAYFCASSPQGTGVEGSYNEQFFGPGTRLTVL.